This TCR beta chain was identified during a study of blood T cell repertoires in COVID-19. On the study more broadly: From T cells, B-cell-depleted T cells, or PBMCs came the material, which was cDNA or gDNA.

In the original analysis: Amplification of reference gene primers provided the estimated nucleated cell counts. The table came from immunoSEQ multiplex PCR; TCRdb's copy has only in-frame clones and leaves some out. Clonal size and the V and J genes are those of that table, whereas D and trimming came from the DNA. This table holds approximately 190,000 clones, around 80% found once. V was trimmed by 1 base and J by 6 bases, leaving 17 bases between them. This CDR3 spans 15 amino acids. Germline-derived CDR1 and CDR2 are GTSNPN and SVGIG (reference sequence). The chain combines TRBV30 with TRBJ2-3; D might be TRBD2 (6 bases). The specimen sequenced was peripheral blood. The clonotype comes from a human donor with acute or convalescent COVID-19. The donor label of this sample is uncertain. The CDR3 DNA is TGTGCCTGGAGTGCCTTCGGGACTCATCGGGATACGCAGTATTTT. This translates into CAWSAFGTHRDTQYF.